The present entry profiles one T cell receptor beta chain with its context. No antigen is known for it. The data were taken from a study of OX40 agonist ivuxolimab in advanced cancers. Study outcomes and limitations: Among some nonresponders, normalized T-cell clonal expansion was also low. At doses 0.1 to 3.0 mg/kg, CD4+ and CD8+ clones expanded.

This CDR3 has 14 residues. Germline V lookup: CDR1 LNHDA, CDR2 SQIVND (reference sequence). V gave up 4 bases and J gave up 4 bases, with 13 bases separating them. Profiling relied on immunoSEQ multiplex PCR, and the TCRdb table lists in-frame clones only, not all of them. The sample shows 70,000 or so clones, 60% to 85% of them seen only once. Sequencing used CD4+ or CD8+ T cells sorted from blood, obtained in a trial of the OX40 agonist ivuxolimab. V and J are TRBV19 and TRBJ1-1; D perhaps matches TRBD1 (5 bases). The clonotype comes from an adult with an advanced solid tumor such as melanoma, head and neck, liver or kidney cancer. CDR3 residues: CASSNRQGGTEAFF. The DNA of the CDR3 is TGTGCCAGTAGTAACCGTCAGGGCGGCACTGAAGCTTTCTTT.